The 13 T cell receptor beta chains reported below all come from one sample, sequenced in a study of OX40 agonist ivuxolimab in advanced cancers. This table comes from immunoSEQ multiplex PCR, and its TCRdb copy is limited to in-frame clones, with some not included. The table lists almost 70,000 clones, 75% to 90% of them singletons, with around 8.2% in the top ten. The sample consisted of CD4+ or CD8+ T cells sorted from blood, taken in a trial of the OX40 agonist ivuxolimab. These receptor sequences come from an adult with an advanced solid tumor such as melanoma, head and neck, liver or kidney cancer.

This clone was seen more than once but under ten times. The V call is TRBV11-2, the J call TRBJ2-1, with 12 bases lining up with TRBD2. The length of the CDR3 is 17 residues. Germline CDR1 and CDR2: SGHAT and FQNNGV. J was trimmed by 7 bases and V by 5 bases; bases with no gene match: 12. CDR3: CASSPELGLAGKNEQFF. CDR3 DNA sequence: TGTGCCAGCAGCCCGGAGCTGGGACTAGCGGGTAAAAATGAGCAGTTCTTC.

The V and J genes are TRBV7-3 and TRBJ2-1; D remains ambiguous. The V gene lost 5 bases and the J gene lost 4 bases, with 24 bases spanning the gap. Germline CDR1 reads SGHTA; CDR2 reads FQGTGA. The CDR3 contains 18 residues. DNA of the CDR3: TGTGCCAGCAGCCCGTTCATCTCTAGGAGCTCGGTATACAATGAGCAGTTCTTC. Protein: CASSPFISRSSVYNEQFF.

The chain recombines TRBV11-2 with TRBJ2-3; tentatively, D is TRBD1 (6 bases). The V end lost 5 bases, the J end lost 4 bases, and 22 bases lay between the germline ends. The CDR3 runs to 17 residues. Germline V CDR1 and CDR2: SGHAT, FQNNGV. The CDR3 protein is CASSHTPLRTAADTQYF. The DNA for the CDR3 is TGTGCCAGCAGCCACACTCCGCTGCGGACAGCAGCAGATACGCAGTATTTT.

The V and J genes are TRBV30 and TRBJ2-7, with a possible D match to TRBD1 (5 bases). CDR1 and CDR2 from the germline V gene are GTSNPN and SVGIG (reference sequence). With 3 bases removed from V and 6 bases from J, the gap between germline ends came to 18 bases. The CDR3 extends over 14 amino acids. CDR3 bases: TGTGCCTGGAGCCCTACCCAAGGGGTTCTCGAGCAGTACTTC. It encodes CAWSPTQGVLEQYF.

The chain has TRBV4-1 and TRBJ2-5; TRBD1 matches at 11 bases. V was pared by 4 bases and J by 5 bases, with 12 bases of the junction left unmatched. CDR3 length: 17 amino acids. Germline-derived CDR1 and CDR2 are MGHRA and YSYEKL. The CDR3 protein is CASSLRAGQGAGETQYF. The CDR3 DNA sequence: TGCGCCAGCAGCCTAAGAGCCGGACAGGGGGCGGGGGAGACCCAGTACTTC.

V and J are TRBV28 and TRBJ1-2; D call uncertain. The germline CDR1 and CDR2 sequences are MDHEN and SYDVKM. CDR3 length: 15 amino acids. V lost 9 bases and J lost 2, with 19 bases in between. The CDR3 nucleotides are TGTGCCAGTCTCCCCCGCGGCGGAGGGAACTATGGCTACACCTTC. Translating gives CASLPRGGGNYGYTF.

V and J are TRBV19 and TRBJ2-3; perhaps D is TRBD1 or TRBD2 (5 bases each). This CDR3 comprises 13 residues. The V gene's germline CDR1 is LNHDA and CDR2 SQIVND (reference sequence). The V and J ends lost 5 bases and 5 bases respectively, with 11 bases between them. CDR3 region: CASSVRGGDTQYF. The CDR3, as DNA: TGTGCCAGTAGTGTCCGGGGCGGAGATACGCAGTATTTT. The full variable domain, rest sourced from reference TRBV19 and TRBJ2-3, is DGGITQSPKYLFRKEGQNVTLSCEQNLNHDAMYWYRQDPGQGLRLIYYSQIVNDFQKGDIAEGYSVSREKKESFPLTVTSAQKNPTAFYLCASSVRGGDTQYFGPGTRLTVL.

This clone has only one observation. The gene calls are TRBV5-1 and TRBJ2-2, with D tentatively TRBD1 (5 bases). Germline values: CDR1 SGHRS, CDR2 YFSETQ. The V and J ends lost 1 base and 6 bases respectively, with 13 bases between them. This CDR3 is built from 15 residues. The chain's CDR3 is CASSLQQGSSGELFF. In DNA form, the CDR3 reads TGCGCCAGCAGCTTGCAGCAGGGTAGCTCCGGGGAGCTGTTTTTT.

The rearrangement joins TRBV27 to TRBJ1-2; 8 nucleotides match TRBD1. The CDR3 totals 15 residues. Losses at the gene ends were 6 bases for V and 0 bases for J; bases not matched to a gene: 6. Germline values: CDR1 MNHEY, CDR2 SMNVEV (reference sequence). CDR3 in DNA: TGTGCCAGCAGGGACAGGGACCCCTCTAACTATGGCTACACCTTC. Amino acids: CASRDRDPSNYGYTF.

Here the CDR3 reads CASSFDREGFYEQYF. The CDR3 region has the DNA TGTGCCAGCAGCTTTGACAGGGAAGGTTTCTACGAGCAGTACTTC. J is TRBJ2-7 and V is TRBV7-9, with 7 nucleotides matching TRBD1. This CDR3 has 15 residues. The germline V gene encodes CDR1 SEHNR and CDR2 FQNEAQ (reference sequence). V lost 3 bases and J lost 3; bases outside the gene matches: 8.

The CDR3 DNA follows: TGTGCCAGCAGTTCCGCGAGACTAGCGGGGGGGAGCTCCTACAATGAGCAGTTCTTC. Amino acid sequence: CASSSARLAGGSSYNEQFF. The chain combines TRBV27 with TRBJ2-1; 14 positions match TRBD2. Losses at the gene ends were 4 bases for V and 0 bases for J; bases not matched to a gene: 8. Germline lookup yields CDR1 MNHEY and CDR2 SMNVEV (reference sequence). The CDR3 runs to 19 residues.

The chain recombines TRBV7-2 with TRBJ2-3, with D tentatively TRBD2 (6 bases). The V and J ends lost 4 bases and 4 bases respectively, with 15 bases between them. The CDR3 contains 15 residues. Germline loops: CDR1 SGHTA, CDR2 FQGNSA. The DNA for the CDR3 is TGTGCCAGCAGCTCTGTTGGGGGAGGCGCAGATACGCAGTATTTT. Protein: CASSSVGGGADTQYF.

The rearrangement joins TRBV10-3 to TRBJ1-2; unclear D gene. Deletions cut 6 bases from V and 5 bases from J, with 13 bases between. This CDR3 contains 13 residues. Germline CDR1 reads ENHRY; CDR2 reads SYGVKD. This CDR3 reads CAIRELDIYGYTF. CDR3 nucleotides: TGTGCCATCAGGGAACTTGACATTTATGGCTACACCTTC.